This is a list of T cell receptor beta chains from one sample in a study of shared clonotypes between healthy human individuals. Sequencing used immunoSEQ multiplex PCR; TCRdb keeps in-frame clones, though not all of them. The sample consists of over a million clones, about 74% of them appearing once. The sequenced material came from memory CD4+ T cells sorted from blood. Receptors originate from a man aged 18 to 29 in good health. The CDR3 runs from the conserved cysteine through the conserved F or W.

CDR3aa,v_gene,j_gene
CASSEAGGPGELFF,TRBV2,TRBJ2-2
CASNEQFF,TRBV7-7,TRBJ2-1
CASSHRKTSGSDNEQFF,TRBV4-3,TRBJ2-1
CASSLAVRAADTQYF,TRBV7-9,TRBJ2-3
CASSLGGSAEQFF,TRBV5-1,TRBJ2-1
CASSRSGEFYNSPLHF,TRBV11-2,TRBJ1-6
CATSSRQEGAIGYTF,TRBV15,TRBJ1-2
CASTDGRGSGNTIYF,TRBV6-6,TRBJ1-3
CASSPLAGGKIEQFF,TRBV6-5,TRBJ2-1
CASSTPGGQGNLNEKLFF,TRBV5-6,TRBJ1-4
CASSPEIGTRSSGANVLTF,TRBV5-6,TRBJ2-6
CASSVGPIRISGGDSGELFF,TRBV9,TRBJ2-2
CASSLVEQGSGYTF,TRBV7-3,TRBJ1-2
CASSATGTRMAFF,TRBV18,TRBJ1-1
CASSALEGSVSGNTIYF,TRBV6-1,TRBJ1-3
CASRAPGNTIYF,TRBV28,TRBJ1-3
CAIREGTAQETQYF,TRBV10-3,TRBJ2-5
CASSSGRGGTANEKLFF,TRBV28,TRBJ1-4
CASSFDTGGQFF,TRBV5-6,TRBJ2-1
CASSTGTGDHSPLHF,TRBV11-3,TRBJ1-6
CASSQTSGRQETQYF,TRBV16,TRBJ2-5
CASSGSSGSNTEAFF,TRBV25-1,TRBJ1-1
CASSPTGDTQYF,TRBV11-2,TRBJ2-3
CASRIDTGPSHTGANVLTF,TRBV5-1,TRBJ2-6
CAWSGQGGELFF,TRBV30,TRBJ2-2
CASSKMAGQDRTDTQYF,TRBV14,TRBJ2-3
CASSIRGDGNQPQHF,TRBV19,TRBJ1-5
CASSAGLFQETQYF,TRBV9,TRBJ2-5
CASSLYPAEYNEQFF,TRBV7-9,TRBJ2-1